This is a list of T cell receptor beta chains from one sample in a study of T cell clones after liver transplantation. The data were produced by immunoSEQ multiplex PCR, yet TCRdb's version contains in-frame clones alone and is incomplete. The table includes nearly 55,000 clones, about 81% detected once. The sequencing used CD4+ T cells from blood, collected before liver transplant. The receptors were sampled from a human donor who received a liver transplant. The CDR3 runs from the conserved cysteine through the conserved F or W. D genes are given only for firm matches. The size field is filled for only some rows; it gives once, few, many or a size class.

D gene: TRBD1; J gene: TRBJ2-7; clone size: few; V gene: TRBV5-1; CDR3 protein: CASSLGQGAYEQYF; CDR3 DNA: TGCGCCAGCAGCTTGGGTCAGGGGGCCTACGAGCAGTACTTC
D gene: TRBD2; J gene: TRBJ2-2; clone size: NA; V gene: TRBV5-1; CDR3 protein: CASTASGFANTGELFF; CDR3 DNA: TGCGCCAGCACGGCTAGCGGGTTCGCGAACACCGGGGAGCTGTTTTTT
D gene: NA; J gene: TRBJ1-6; clone size: NA; V gene: TRBV19; CDR3 protein: CASSTQQGIHSPLHF; CDR3 DNA: TGTGCCAGTAGTACTCAACAGGGAATTCATTCACCCCTCCACTTT
D gene: NA; J gene: TRBJ2-1; clone size: NA; V gene: TRBV9; CDR3 protein: CASSARDGPYNEQFF; CDR3 DNA: TGTGCCAGCAGCGCTCGGGACGGGCCCTACAATGAGCAGTTCTTC
D gene: NA; J gene: TRBJ2-5; clone size: NA; V gene: TRBV6-5; CDR3 protein: CASSYSRRNQETQYF; CDR3 DNA: TGTGCCAGCAGTTACTCGCGGCGAAACCAAGAGACCCAGTACTTC
D gene: NA; J gene: TRBJ2-4; clone size: NA; V gene: TRBV10-3; CDR3 protein: CAIRGTDSEGNIQYF; CDR3 DNA: TGTGCCATCCGAGGGACGGACTCGGAGGGAAACATTCAGTACTTC
D gene: TRBD2; J gene: TRBJ2-1; clone size: NA; V gene: TRBV7-3; CDR3 protein: CASSLVLAAYNEQFF; CDR3 DNA: TGTGCCAGCAGCTTAGTTCTAGCGGCTTACAATGAGCAGTTCTTC
D gene: TRBD2; J gene: TRBJ2-5; clone size: NA; V gene: TRBV6-6; CDR3 protein: CASRRGLAGVETQYF; CDR3 DNA: TGTGCCAGCAGGCGTGGACTAGCGGGAGTAGAGACCCAGTACTTC
D gene: NA; J gene: TRBJ1-2; clone size: NA; V gene: TRBV14; CDR3 protein: CASSAREEYYGYTF; CDR3 DNA: TGTGCCAGCAGCGCCCGGGAGGAATACTATGGCTACACCTTC
D gene: TRBD1; J gene: TRBJ2-2; clone size: once; V gene: TRBV7-7; CDR3 protein: CASSSTRTGAITGELFF; CDR3 DNA: TGTGCCAGCAGCTCCACCCGGACAGGGGCCATTACCGGGGAGCTGTTTTTT
D gene: TRBD2; J gene: TRBJ2-1; clone size: NA; V gene: TRBV6-5; CDR3 protein: CASQASGGVNEQFF; CDR3 DNA: TGTGCCAGCCAAGCTAGCGGGGGGGTTAATGAGCAGTTCTTC
D gene: TRBD2; J gene: TRBJ2-1; clone size: NA; V gene: TRBV28; CDR3 protein: CASSLPGLLLTHEQFF; CDR3 DNA: TGTGCCAGCAGTTTACCGGGACTACTCCTGACCCATGAGCAGTTCTTC
D gene: TRBD2; J gene: TRBJ2-5; clone size: NA; V gene: TRBV4-1; CDR3 protein: CASSSGLAGGRETQYF; CDR3 DNA: TGCGCCAGCAGCTCGGGACTAGCGGGGGGCAGGGAGACCCAGTACTTC